The following is a T cell receptor (beta chain) sequence with its context. The target antigen is unknown. This specimen comes from a study of CD8+ T cells in alopecia areata. Study-wide results and limits: Scalp samples also yield sequences from resident alphabeta T cells of normal skin. Normal scalp had lower clonality than lesional scalp, with alopecia totalis/universalis lesions showing this most strongly. Patients showed less clear TCR sequence sharing than mice, possibly partly because of HLA diversity.

Germline loops: CDR1 SNHLY, CDR2 FYNNEI. J gave up 8 bases and V 10 bases, and 9 bases lay outside the gene matches. This CDR3 is 13 amino acids long. Extracted RNA was reverse transcribed into cDNA, the sequencing template. Repertoires were generated with immunoSEQ multiplex PCR, while TCRdb's copy carries only in-frame clones and drops some. This sample has 200,000 to 250,000 clones, with more than 55% found just once. Both CD4+ and CD8+ T cells were separated by sorting PBMCs. Sequenced sample: CD8+ T cells sorted from blood. This TCR derives from a human donor in good health. J is TRBJ2-1 and V is TRBV2; 9 positions agree with TRBD2. The CDR3 region has the DNA TGTGCCACCCGAGGGGGACTAGCATATGAGCAGTTCTTC. Its protein is CATRGGLAYEQFF.